The 9 T cell receptor beta chains presented below share a single source sample, sequenced in a study of Graves' ophthalmopathy and Graves' hyperthyroidism. TCR beta CDR3 regions were amplified from RNA transcripts. In the first round, RT-PCR was carried out with HTBI primers, and a multiplex PCR formed the second round. TCRdb called the multiplex PCR reads again in MiXCR, with one record for every CDR3 protein. The data contain 200,000 to 250,000 distinct CDR3 sequences, 20% to 25% of them singletons. The sequenced sample consisted of peripheral blood. These receptors were collected from a woman aged 50 to 65 with Graves' ophthalmopathy.

There are many counts of this clonotype. The chain joins TRBV6-5 to TRBJ1-6; D perhaps matches TRBD1 (6 bases). This CDR3 contains 17 residues. Trimming left V 0 bases short and J 8 bases short, with 17 bases between. The germline V gene encodes CDR1 MNHEY and CDR2 SVGAGI. CDR3 sequence: CASSYSSAGARDSPLHF. CDR3 DNA: TGTGCCAGCAGTTACTCCTCGGCAGGGGCGCGGGATTCACCCCTCCACTTT.

This clonotype was counted ten times or more. This chain joins TRBV9 and TRBJ2-2; tentatively, D is TRBD1 or TRBD2 (5 bases each). The CDR3 sequence is 16 residues long. Germline CDR1 is SGDLS and CDR2 is YYNGEE. Deletions cut 0 bases from V and 4 bases from J, with 13 bases between. The CDR3 sequence: CASSVAGGEGTGELFF. The CDR3 DNA follows: TGTGCCAGCAGCGTAGCTGGGGGAGAGGGCACCGGGGAGCTGTTTTTT.

The chain links TRBV11-2 to TRBJ2-7; 7 positions match TRBD2. Per germline, CDR1 SGHAT and CDR2 FQNNGV. The CDR3 consists of 12 residues. The J segment lost 5 bases and the V segment lost 5 bases, leaving 3 bases of the junction unmatched. CDR3 DNA sequence: TGTGCCAGCAGCCCAGCGGGAAACGAGCAGTACTTC. It yields the protein CASSPAGNEQYF.

In this sample, this clonotype turned up many times. V is TRBV12-3 or TRBV12-4 and J is TRBJ2-7; D remains ambiguous. V was trimmed by 2 bases and J by 4 bases, leaving 6 bases between them. This CDR3 is built from 12 residues. The CDR3 spells CASSLLEYEQYF. For the CDR3, the DNA is TGTGCCAGCAGTTTATTAGAGTACGAGCAGTACTTC.

This clonotype was counted many times. This chain joins TRBV7-9 and TRBJ2-7; D unresolved. Germline values: CDR1 SEHNR, CDR2 FQNEAQ (reference sequence). CDR3 size: 12 residues. V lost 2 bases and J 6 bases, leaving 8 bases between the germline ends. CDR3 sequence (DNA): TGTGCCAGCAGCTTAAACCCCCTCGAGCAGTACTTC. Its protein product is CASSLNPLEQYF.

This clonotype was found many times. The chain employs TRBV6-2 or TRBV6-3 and TRBJ1-1; D remains ambiguous. With 0 bases removed from V and 2 bases from J, the gap between germline ends came to 22 bases. The CDR3 has 19 residues. Germline V gene lookup returns CDR1 MNHEY and CDR2 SVGEGT. Here the CDR3 reads CASSYSNLERTDANTEAFF. The CDR3 DNA reads TGTGCCAGCAGTTACTCGAACCTGGAGAGAACAGACGCCAACACTGAAGCTTTCTTT.

There are many counts of this clonotype. Written as DNA, the CDR3 is TGCGCCAGCAGCTTGGGGCTCTCAGGAGGGTACGAGCAGTACTTC. This gives the protein CASSLGLSGGYEQYF. The gene calls are TRBV5-1 and TRBJ2-7; perhaps TRBD2 as D (6 bases). V lost 0 bases and J lost 4, with 14 bases in between. The CDR3 loop spans 15 amino acids. CDR1 is SGHRS, CDR2 YFSETQ, per germline.

The sample holds many counts of this clonotype. One junction end disagrees with the germline gene, perhaps due to a read error. The J gene is TRBJ1-2, the V gene TRBV7-7, with a possible D match to TRBD1 (5 bases). This CDR3 comprises 13 residues. Looked up from germline, CDR1 is SSHAT and CDR2 is FNYEAQ (reference sequence). The CDR3: CASSPLGPGGYTF. The CDR3, as DNA: TGTGCTAGCAGCCCCTTGGGACCGGGAGGCTACACCTTC.

A remark on this clonotype: With a much larger clone just one base away, this may be a read error. This chain links TRBV20-1 with TRBJ2-5, with 8 bases aligning to TRBD2. This CDR3 has 13 amino acids. The ends lost 5 bases at V and 5 bases at J; junction bases unmatched: 7. Germline V lookup: CDR1 DFQATT, CDR2 SNEGSKA (reference sequence). The CDR3 loop reads CSAGPGLGETQYF. The CDR3 DNA follows: TGCAGTGCTGGGCCGGGACTAGGGGAGACCCAGTACTTC.